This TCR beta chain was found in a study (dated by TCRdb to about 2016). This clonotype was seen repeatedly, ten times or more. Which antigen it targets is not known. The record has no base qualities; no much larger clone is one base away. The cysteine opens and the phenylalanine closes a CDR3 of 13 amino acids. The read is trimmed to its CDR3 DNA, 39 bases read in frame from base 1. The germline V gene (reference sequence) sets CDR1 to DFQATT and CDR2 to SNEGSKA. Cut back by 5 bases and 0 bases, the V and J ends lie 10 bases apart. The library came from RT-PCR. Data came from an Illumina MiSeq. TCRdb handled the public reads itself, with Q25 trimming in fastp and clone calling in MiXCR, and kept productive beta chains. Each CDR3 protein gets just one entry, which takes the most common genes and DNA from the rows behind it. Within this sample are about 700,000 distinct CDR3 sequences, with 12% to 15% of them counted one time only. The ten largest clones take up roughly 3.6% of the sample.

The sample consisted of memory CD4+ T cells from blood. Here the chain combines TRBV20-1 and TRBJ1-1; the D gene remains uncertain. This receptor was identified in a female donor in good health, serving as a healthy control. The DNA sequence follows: TGCAGTGCTCAACGGGCGATGAACACTGAAGCTTTCTTT. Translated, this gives CSAQRAMNTEAFF.